This TCR beta chain was found in a study of cytomegalovirus exposure and HLA in healthy donors. Study-wide context: The roughly 110 validation repertoires were produced on the same platform as the approximately 670 repertoires of the first cohort. This was reported in a later analysis. Study-wide results and limits: For cytomegalovirus status, the classifier reportedly gave diagnoses with high specificity and sensitivity.

The CDR3 has 16 residues. V was pared by 0 bases and J by 4 bases, with 15 bases between. CDR1 is MNHEY and CDR2 is SMNVEV in the germline V gene (reference sequence). Among the 90 to 150 subjects of the validation cohort, separate from the roughly 700-subject first cohort, were the donors. Assay used: immunoSEQ multiplex PCR; TCRdb lists only in-frame clones, some missing. The repertoire consists of approximately 170,000 clones, with around 81% occurring once and the leading ten covering 2% to 2.5%. A note on this clone: Its antigen is still unknown.

This clonotype originated in a man aged 30 to 39 in good health and CMV-seropositive. This chain links TRBV27 with TRBJ2-5, with a weak D call TRBD1 (5 bases). Sequencing input: PBMCs. In DNA form, the CDR3 reads TGTGCCAGCAGTTTATCTGGGCCCAGGGTGGTAGAGACCCAGTACTTC. It is translated as CASSLSGPRVVETQYF.